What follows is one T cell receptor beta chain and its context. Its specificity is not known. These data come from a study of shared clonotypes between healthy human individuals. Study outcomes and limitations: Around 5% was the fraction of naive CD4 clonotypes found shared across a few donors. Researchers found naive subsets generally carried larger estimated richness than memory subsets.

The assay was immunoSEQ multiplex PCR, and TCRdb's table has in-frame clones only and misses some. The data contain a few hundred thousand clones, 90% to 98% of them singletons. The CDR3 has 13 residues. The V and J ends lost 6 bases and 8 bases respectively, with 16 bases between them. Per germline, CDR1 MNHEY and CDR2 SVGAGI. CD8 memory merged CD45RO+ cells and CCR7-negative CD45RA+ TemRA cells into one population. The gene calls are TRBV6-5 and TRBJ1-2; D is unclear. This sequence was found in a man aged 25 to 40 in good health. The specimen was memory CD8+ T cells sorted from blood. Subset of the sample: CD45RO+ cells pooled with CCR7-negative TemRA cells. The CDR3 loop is CASRNQGGSGYTF. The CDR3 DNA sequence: TGTGCCAGCAGAAACCAAGGCGGGAGCGGCTACACCTTC.